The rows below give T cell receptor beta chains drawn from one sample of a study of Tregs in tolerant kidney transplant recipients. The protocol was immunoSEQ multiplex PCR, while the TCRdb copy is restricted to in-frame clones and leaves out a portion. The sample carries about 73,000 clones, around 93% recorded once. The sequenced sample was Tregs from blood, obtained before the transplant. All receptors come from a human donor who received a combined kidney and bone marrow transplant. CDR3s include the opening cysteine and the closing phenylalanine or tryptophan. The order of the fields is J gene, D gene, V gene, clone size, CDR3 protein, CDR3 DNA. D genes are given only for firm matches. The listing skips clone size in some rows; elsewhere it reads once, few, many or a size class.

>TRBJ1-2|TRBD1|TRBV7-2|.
CASSFRDRDDGYTF
TGTGCCAGCAGCTTCCGGGACAGGGATGATGGCTACACCTTC
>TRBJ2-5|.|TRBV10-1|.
CASSENLQETQYF
TGCGCCAGCAGTGAGAACTTACAAGAGACCCAGTACTTC
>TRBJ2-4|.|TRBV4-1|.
CASSQDRGGIIAKNIQYF
TGCGCCAGCAGCCAGGACCGAGGGGGGATAATAGCCAAAAACATTCAGTACTTC
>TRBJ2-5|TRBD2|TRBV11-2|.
CASSIQTSGSETQYF
TGTGCCAGCAGCATTCAGACTAGCGGATCAGAGACCCAGTACTTC
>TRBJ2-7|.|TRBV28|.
CASRAPGGASYEQYF
TGTGCCAGCAGGGCCCCAGGCGGTGCTTCATACGAGCAGTACTTC
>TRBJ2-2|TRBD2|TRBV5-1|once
CASSLAGTRNTGELFF
TGCGCCAGCAGCTTGGCCGGGACTAGGAACACCGGGGAGCTGTTTTTT
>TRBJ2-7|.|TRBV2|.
CASTGVVAGEQYF
TGTGCCAGCACGGGCGTTGTTGCTGGCGAGCAGTACTTC
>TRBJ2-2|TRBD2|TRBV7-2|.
CASSPFTSGRVTGELFF
TGTGCCAGCAGCCCTTTTACGTCCGGGAGGGTCACCGGGGAGCTGTTTTTT
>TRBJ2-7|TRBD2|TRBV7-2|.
CAIIAGGRYEQYF
TGTGCCATCATAGCGGGAGGGCGGTACGAGCAGTACTTC
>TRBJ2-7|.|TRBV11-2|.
CASSLGGTYEQYF
TGTGCCAGCAGCTTAGGAGGCACATACGAGCAGTACTTC
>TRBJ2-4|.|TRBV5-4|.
CASSLAGAGNIQYF
TGTGCCAGCAGCTTGGCAGGGGCTGGAAACATTCAGTACTTC
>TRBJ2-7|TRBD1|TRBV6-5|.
CASSYSDRDHEQYF
TGTGCCAGCAGTTACTCAGACAGGGACCACGAGCAGTACTTC
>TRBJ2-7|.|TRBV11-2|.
CASSLDRSNYPYEQYF
TGTGCCAGCAGCTTAGATCGGTCCAACTACCCCTACGAGCAGTACTTC
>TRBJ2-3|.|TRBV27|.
CASRWRGRDTQYF
TGTGCCTCCCGGTGGCGGGGGCGGGATACGCAGTATTTT
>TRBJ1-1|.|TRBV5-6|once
CASSLRGVPEAFF
TGTGCCAGCAGCCTAAGGGGGGTGCCTGAAGCTTTCTTT
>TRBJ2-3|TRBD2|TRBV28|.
CASSSWDTRRFPSGSTDTQYF
TGTGCCAGCAGTTCCTGGGACACCCGGAGGTTCCCTAGCGGGAGCACAGATACGCAGTATTTT
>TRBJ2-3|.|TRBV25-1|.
CASGGRGATDTQYF
TGTGCCAGCGGAGGTAGGGGGGCCACAGATACGCAGTATTTT
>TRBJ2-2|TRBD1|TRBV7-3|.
CASSQYRGPINTGELFF
TGTGCCAGCAGCCAATACAGGGGGCCCATAAACACCGGGGAGCTGTTTTTT
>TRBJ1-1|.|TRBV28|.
CATYEELGTEAFF
TGTGCCACATACGAGGAATTGGGCACTGAAGCTTTCTTT
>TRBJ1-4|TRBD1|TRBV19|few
CASSIGQGNEKLFF
TGTGCCAGTAGTATCGGACAGGGGAATGAAAAACTGTTTTTT
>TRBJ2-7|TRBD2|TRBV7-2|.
CASSPVGLAGAEQYF
TGTGCCAGCAGCCCAGTGGGACTAGCGGGAGCCGAGCAGTACTTC
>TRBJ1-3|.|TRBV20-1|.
CSARDLNTIYF
TGCAGTGCTAGAGACCTAAACACCATATATTTT
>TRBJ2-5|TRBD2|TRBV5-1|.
CASSLGAGDETQYF
TGCGCCAGCAGCTTGGGAGCGGGAGATGAGACCCAGTACTTC
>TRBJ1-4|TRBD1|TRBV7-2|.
CASSLGGGRNEKLFF
TGTGCCAGCAGCTTAGGAGGGGGCCGGAATGAAAAACTGTTTTTT
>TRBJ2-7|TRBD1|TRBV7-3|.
CASSRTGAGSYEQYF
TGTGCCAGCAGCCGTACAGGGGCCGGATCCTACGAGCAGTACTTC
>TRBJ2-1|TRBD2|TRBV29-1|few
CSVDRTSGDNEQFF
TGCAGCGTTGATAGGACTAGCGGGGACAATGAGCAGTTCTTC
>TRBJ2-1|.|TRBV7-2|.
CASSLVFHNEQFF
TGTGCCAGCAGCTTAGTATTCCACAATGAGCAGTTCTTC
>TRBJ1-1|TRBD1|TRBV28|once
CASISDRGTEAFF
TGTGCCAGCATCTCCGACAGGGGCACTGAAGCTTTCTTT
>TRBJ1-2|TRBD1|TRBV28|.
CASSPPMDRGYGYTF
TGTGCCAGCAGTCCCCCCATGGACAGGGGGTATGGCTACACCTTC
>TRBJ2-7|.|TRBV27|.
CASRPVFLSYEQYF
TGTGCCAGCAGGCCGGTTTTCCTTTCCTACGAGCAGTACTTC
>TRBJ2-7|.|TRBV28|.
CASKSVVHEQYF
TGTGCCAGCAAGTCCGTTGTCCACGAGCAGTACTTC
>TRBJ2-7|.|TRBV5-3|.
CARSAGQSPYEQYF
TGTGCCAGAAGCGCGGGCCAGTCCCCCTACGAGCAGTACTTC
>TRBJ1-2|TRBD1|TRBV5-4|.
CASSSSTRDRGGYTF
TGTGCCAGCAGCTCAAGTACCCGGGACAGGGGTGGCTACACCTTC
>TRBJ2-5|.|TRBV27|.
CASRFSGQETQYF
TGTGCCAGCAGGTTTAGCGGCCAAGAGACCCAGTACTTC
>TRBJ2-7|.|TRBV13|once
CASSLKSSWGEQYF
TGTGCCAGCAGCTTAAAGTCTAGTTGGGGCGAGCAGTACTTC
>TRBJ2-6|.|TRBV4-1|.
CASSPTKDPGANVLTF
TGCGCCAGCAGCCCCACCAAGGATCCTGGGGCCAACGTCCTGACTTTC
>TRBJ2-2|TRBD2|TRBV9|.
CASSVASGTSNTGELFF
TGTGCCAGCAGCGTTGCTAGCGGGACCTCGAACACCGGGGAGCTGTTTTTT
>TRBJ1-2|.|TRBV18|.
CASSPRSQFYGYTF
TGTGCCAGCTCACCACGATCACAGTTCTATGGCTACACCTTC
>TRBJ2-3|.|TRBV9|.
CASSGGTDTQYF
TGTGCCAGCAGCGGCGGCACAGATACGCAGTATTTT
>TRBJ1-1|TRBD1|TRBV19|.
CASEARGRGNTEAFF
TGTGCCAGTGAAGCCAGGGGGCGCGGGAACACTGAAGCTTTCTTT
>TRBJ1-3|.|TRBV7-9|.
CASIKGRTGNTIYF
TGTGCCAGCATCAAGGGCAGGACTGGAAACACCATATATTTT